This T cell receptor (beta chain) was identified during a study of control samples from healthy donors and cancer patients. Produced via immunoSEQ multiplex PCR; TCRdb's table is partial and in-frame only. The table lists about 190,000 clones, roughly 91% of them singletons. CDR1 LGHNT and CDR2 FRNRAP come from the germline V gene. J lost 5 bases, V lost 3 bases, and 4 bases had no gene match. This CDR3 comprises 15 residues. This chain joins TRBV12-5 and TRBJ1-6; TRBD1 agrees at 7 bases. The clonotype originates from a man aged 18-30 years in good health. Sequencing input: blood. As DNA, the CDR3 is TGTGCTAGTGGTTTCGGGACAGAGAATAATTCACCCCTCCACTTT. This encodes CASGFGTENNSPLHF.